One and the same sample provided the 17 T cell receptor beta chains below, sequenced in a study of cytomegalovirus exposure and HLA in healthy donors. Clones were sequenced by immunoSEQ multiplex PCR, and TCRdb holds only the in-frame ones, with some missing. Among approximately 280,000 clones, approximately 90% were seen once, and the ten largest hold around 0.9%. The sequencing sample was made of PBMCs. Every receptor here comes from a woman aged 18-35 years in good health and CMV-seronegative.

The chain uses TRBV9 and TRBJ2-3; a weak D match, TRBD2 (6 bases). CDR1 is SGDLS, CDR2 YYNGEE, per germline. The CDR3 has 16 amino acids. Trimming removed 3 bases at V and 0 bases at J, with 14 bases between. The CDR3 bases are TGTGCCAGCAGCGCCCCCGGGACTCCAAGCACAGATACGCAGTATTTT. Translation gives CASSAPGTPSTDTQYF.

The CDR3 bases are TGTGCCACCAGCAGAGAAGGACTAGCGGGAGTTTTTAATGAGCAGTTCTTC. It is translated as CATSREGLAGVFNEQFF. The chain joins TRBV15 to TRBJ2-1; 13 positions agree with TRBD2. The CDR3 length is 17 residues. V lost 0 bases, J lost 7 bases, and 6 bases stayed unmatched. The V gene's germline CDR1 is LNHNV and CDR2 YYDKDF (reference sequence).

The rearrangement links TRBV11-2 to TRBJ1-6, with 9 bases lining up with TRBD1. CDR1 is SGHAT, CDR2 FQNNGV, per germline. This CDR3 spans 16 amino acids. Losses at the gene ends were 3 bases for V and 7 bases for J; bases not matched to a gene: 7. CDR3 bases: TGTGCCAGCAGCTTCCCTCGGACAGGGGCAAATTCACCCCTCCACTTT. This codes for CASSFPRTGANSPLHF.

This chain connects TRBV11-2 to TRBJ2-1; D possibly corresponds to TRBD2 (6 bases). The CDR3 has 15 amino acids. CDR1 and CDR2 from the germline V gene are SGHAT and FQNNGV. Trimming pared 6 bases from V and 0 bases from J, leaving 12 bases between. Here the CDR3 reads CASRWDSSSYNEQFF. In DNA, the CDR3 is TGTGCCAGCAGGTGGGACTCCAGCTCCTACAATGAGCAGTTCTTC. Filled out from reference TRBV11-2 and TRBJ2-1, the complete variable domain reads EAGVAQSPRYKIIEKRQSVAFWCNPISGHATLYWYQQILGQGPKLLIQFQNNGVVDDSQLPKDRFSAERLKGVDSTLKIQPAKLEDSAVYLCASRWDSSSYNEQFFGPGTRLTVL.

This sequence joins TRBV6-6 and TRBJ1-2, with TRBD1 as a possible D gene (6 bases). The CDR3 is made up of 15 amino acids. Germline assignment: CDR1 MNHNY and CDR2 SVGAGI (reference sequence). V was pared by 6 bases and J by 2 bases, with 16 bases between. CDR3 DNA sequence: TGTGCCAGCAGGACCCCAGGGGAAGGGAACTATGGCTACACCTTC. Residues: CASRTPGEGNYGYTF.

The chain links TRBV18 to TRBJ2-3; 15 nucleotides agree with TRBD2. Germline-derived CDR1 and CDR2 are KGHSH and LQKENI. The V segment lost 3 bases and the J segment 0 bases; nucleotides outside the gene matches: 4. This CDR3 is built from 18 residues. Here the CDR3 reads CASSPLGTSGRSTDTQYF. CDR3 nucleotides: TGTGCCAGCTCACCCCTCGGGACTAGCGGGAGGAGCACAGATACGCAGTATTTT. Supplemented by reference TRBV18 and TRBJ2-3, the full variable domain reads NAGVMQNPRHLVRRRGQEARLRCSPMKGHSHVYWYRQLPEEGLKFMVYLQKENIIDESGMPKERFSAEFPKEGPSILRIQQVVRGDSAAYFCASSPLGTSGRSTDTQYFGPGTRLTVL.

CDR3 amino acids: CASRRTGRFPPELTHEQYF. The CDR3 nucleotides read TGTGCCAGCAGGCGAACAGGGCGCTTCCCACCAGAGTTGACCCACGAGCAGTACTTC. The chain carries TRBV27 and TRBJ2-7, with D possibly TRBD1 on 6 matching bases. This CDR3 is 19 amino acids long. Trimming took off 6 bases at V and 5 bases at J, with 32 bases between the two ends. The germline gives CDR1 MNHEY, CDR2 SMNVEV (reference sequence).

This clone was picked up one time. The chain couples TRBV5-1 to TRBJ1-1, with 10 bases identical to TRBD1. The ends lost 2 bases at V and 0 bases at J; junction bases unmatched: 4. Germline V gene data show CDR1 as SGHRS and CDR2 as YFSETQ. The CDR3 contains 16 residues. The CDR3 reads CASSFRDRGLNTEAFF. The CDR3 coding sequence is TGCGCCAGCAGCTTCCGGGACAGGGGATTGAACACTGAAGCTTTCTTT.

The CDR3 here is CSVGGGSATLYEQYF. DNA for the CDR3: TGCAGCGTTGGGGGGGGGTCCGCGACCCTTTACGAGCAGTACTTC. The rearrangement joins TRBV29-1 to TRBJ2-7; TRBD2 agrees at 7 bases. There are 15 residues in the CDR3. V was pared by 4 bases and J by 4 bases, with 13 bases of the junction left unmatched. Germline assignment: CDR1 SQVTM and CDR2 ANQGSEA.

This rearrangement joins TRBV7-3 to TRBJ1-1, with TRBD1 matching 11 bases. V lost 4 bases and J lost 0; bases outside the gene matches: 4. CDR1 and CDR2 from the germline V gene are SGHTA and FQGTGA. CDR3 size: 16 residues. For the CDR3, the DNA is TGTGCCAGCAGCTCTGGGACAGGGGGTTTGAACACTGAAGCTTTCTTT. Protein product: CASSSGTGGLNTEAFF.

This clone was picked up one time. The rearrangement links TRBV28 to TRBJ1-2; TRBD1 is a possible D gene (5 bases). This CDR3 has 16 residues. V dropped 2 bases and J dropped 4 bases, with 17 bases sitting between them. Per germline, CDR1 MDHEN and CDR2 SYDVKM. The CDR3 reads CASSLPGRGGTYGYTF. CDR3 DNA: TGTGCCAGCAGTTTACCCGGGCGGGGAGGGACCTATGGCTACACCTTC.

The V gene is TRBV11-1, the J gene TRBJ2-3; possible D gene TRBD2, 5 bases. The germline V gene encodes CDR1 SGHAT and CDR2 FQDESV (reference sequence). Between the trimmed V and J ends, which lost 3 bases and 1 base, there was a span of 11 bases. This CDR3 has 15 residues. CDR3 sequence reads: CASSFETGGTDTQYF. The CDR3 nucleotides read TGTGCCAGCAGCTTTGAAACCGGGGGCACAGATACGCAGTATTTT.

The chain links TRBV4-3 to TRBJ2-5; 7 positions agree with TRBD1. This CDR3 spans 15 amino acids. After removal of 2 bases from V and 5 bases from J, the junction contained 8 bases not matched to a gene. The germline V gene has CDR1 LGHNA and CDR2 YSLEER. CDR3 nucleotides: TGCGCCAGCAGCCAAACCCCGGGACAGCCCGAGACCCAGTACTTC. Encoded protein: CASSQTPGQPETQYF.

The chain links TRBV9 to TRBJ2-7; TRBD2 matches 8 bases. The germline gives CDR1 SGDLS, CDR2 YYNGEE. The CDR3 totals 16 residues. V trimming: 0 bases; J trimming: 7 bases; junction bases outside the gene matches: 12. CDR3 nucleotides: TGTGCCAGCAGCGTAGGGCATTCTAGCGGGTTTGAAGAGCAGTACTTC. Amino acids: CASSVGHSSGFEEQYF.

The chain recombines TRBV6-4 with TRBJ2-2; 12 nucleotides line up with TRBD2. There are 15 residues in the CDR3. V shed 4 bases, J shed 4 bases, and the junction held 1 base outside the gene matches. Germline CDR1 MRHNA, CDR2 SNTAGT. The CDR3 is CASSGLAGATGELFF. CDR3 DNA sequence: TGTGCCAGCAGTGGACTAGCGGGAGCCACCGGGGAGCTGTTTTTT.

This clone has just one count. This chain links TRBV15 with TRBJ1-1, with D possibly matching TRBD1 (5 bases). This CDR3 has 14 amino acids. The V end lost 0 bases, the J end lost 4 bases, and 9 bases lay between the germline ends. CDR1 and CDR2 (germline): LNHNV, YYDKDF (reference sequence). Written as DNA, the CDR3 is TGTGCCACCAGCAGAGACAGGGTGGTCACTGAAGCTTTCTTT. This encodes CATSRDRVVTEAFF. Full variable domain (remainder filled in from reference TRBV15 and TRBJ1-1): DAMVIQNPRYQVTQFGKPVTLSCSQTLNHNVMYWYQQKSSQAPKLLFHYYDKDFNNEADTPDNFQSRRPNTSFCFLDIRSPGLGDTAMYLCATSRDRVVTEAFFGQGTRLTVV.

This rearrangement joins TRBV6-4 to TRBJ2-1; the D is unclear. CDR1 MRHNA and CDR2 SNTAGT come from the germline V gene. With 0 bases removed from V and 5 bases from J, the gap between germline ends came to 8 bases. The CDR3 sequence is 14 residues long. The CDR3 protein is CASSDSRRHNEQFF. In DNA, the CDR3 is TGTGCCAGCAGTGACTCGCGGCGCCACAATGAGCAGTTCTTC.